This T cell receptor (beta chain) was sequenced in a study of regulatory T cells. Study results and limitations: Regulatory T cells showed the strongest V-J pair restriction and V/J gene skewing among patient repertoires.

The primer mix had 52 TRBV and 13 TRBJ primers. Measured with immunoSEQ multiplex PCR; TCRdb has only the in-frame clones, and not every one. The table records some 17,000 clones, more than 90% of them present only once. The J segment lost 8 bases and the V segment lost 5 bases, leaving 13 bases of the junction unmatched. This CDR3 comprises 16 residues. Germline V gene data show CDR1 as MNHNY and CDR2 as SVGAGI (reference sequence). In the case of this clone: Its specificity is unknown.

At testing, patients were 2 to 39 years old, with reduced naive and increased memory T-cell proportions. The sequence came from a person aged 18 to 29 with CD3G deficiency. The V call is TRBV6-6, the J call TRBJ1-3; TRBD1 matches 9 bases. The specimen sequenced was CD8+ T cells sorted from blood. CDR3 sequence: CASSQDRGYGVDTIYF. The CDR3 bases are TGTGCCAGCAGTCAAGACAGGGGGTATGGAGTGGACACCATATATTTT.